The clone carrying this TCR beta chain is a singleton in its sample. The data derive from a study of blood T cell repertoires in COVID-19. This CDR3 has 16 residues. Germline V gives CDR1 SGHAT, CDR2 FQNNGV. V lost 5 bases and J 3 bases, leaving 19 bases between the germline ends. Libraries were prepared by immunoSEQ multiplex PCR; TCRdb keeps only in-frame clonotypes and omits some of them. The data contain approximately 400,000 clones, 70% to 85% of them singletons. The rearrangement links TRBV11-2 to TRBJ1-1; possibly TRBD1 for D (6 bases). The specimen was peripheral blood. This clonotype originated in a human donor with acute or convalescent COVID-19. The donor label of this sample is uncertain. The CDR3 coding sequence is TGTGCCAGCAGCGAAAGACAGGTGGGGAGAGACACTGAAGCTTTCTTT. Encoded protein: CASSERQVGRDTEAFF.